The rows below give T cell receptor beta chains drawn from one sample of a study of shared clonotypes between healthy human individuals. Profiling relied on immunoSEQ multiplex PCR, and the TCRdb table lists in-frame clones only, not all of them. The data show more than 600,000 clones, approximately 90% seen once. Material: naive CD8+ T cells sorted from blood. The receptors were gathered from a man under 40 in good health. The CDR3 runs from the conserved cysteine through the conserved F or W. The order of the fields is clone size, V gene, J gene, D gene, CDR3 protein, CDR3 DNA. D genes are given only for firm matches. Expanded clones are given a class, and other clones once, few, many or no size at all.

NA	TRBV2	TRBJ2-7	NA	CASSAGDSETYEQYF	TGTGCCAGCAGTGCGGGGGATAGCGAAACCTACGAGCAGTACTTC
NA	TRBV28	TRBJ2-6	NA	CASSSYRDMDLSGANVLTF	TGTGCCAGCAGTTCCTACCGGGACATGGATTTGTCTGGGGCCAACGTCCTGACTTTC
NA	TRBV4-1	TRBJ2-7	NA	CASSQGVTGYEQYF	TGCGCCAGCAGCCAAGGGGTCACGGGGTACGAGCAGTACTTC
NA	TRBV30	TRBJ1-1	NA	CAWRGAGTEAFF	TGTGCCTGGAGGGGGGCGGGTACTGAAGCTTTCTTT
NA	TRBV15	TRBJ2-4	TRBD1	CATSRDGTGGLQDIQYF	TGTGCCACCAGCAGAGACGGGACAGGGGGCCTACAGGACATTCAGTACTTC
NA	TRBV9	TRBJ2-7	TRBD1	CASSEGTGSAYEQYF	TGTGCCAGCAGCGAAGGGACAGGGAGCGCCTACGAGCAGTACTTC
NA	TRBV10-1	TRBJ2-7	TRBD2	CASSESKLAESYEQYF	TGCGCCAGCAGTGAGTCGAAACTAGCGGAGAGCTACGAGCAGTACTTC
NA	TRBV5-1	TRBJ2-3	TRBD2	CASSLPIWDSGRGTDTQYF	TGCGCCAGCAGCTTGCCCATTTGGGATAGCGGGAGAGGCACAGATACGCAGTATTTT
NA	TRBV7-3	TRBJ2-2	NA	CASSPTAMNTGELFF	TGTGCCAGCAGTCCTACAGCGATGAACACCGGGGAGCTGTTTTTT
once	TRBV14	TRBJ2-2	NA	CASSHGGELFF	TGTGCCAGCAGCCATGGCGGGGAGCTGTTTTTT
NA	TRBV29-1	TRBJ2-5	NA	CSVTREPTGNRRETQYF	TGCAGCGTGACCAGAGAACCCACAGGGAACCGAAGAGAGACCCAGTACTTC
NA	TRBV7-9	TRBJ2-6	TRBD1	CASSLVGTVVSGANVLTF	TGTGCCAGCAGCTTAGTTGGGACAGTTGTCTCTGGGGCCAACGTCCTGACTTTC
NA	TRBV2	TRBJ2-7	TRBD2	CASSEGLAGPRSYEQYF	TGTGCCAGCAGTGAAGGACTAGCGGGACCTCGATCCTACGAGCAGTACTTC
NA	TRBV28	TRBJ2-1	TRBD2	CASRGEGRYNEQFF	TGTGCCAGCAGGGGGGAGGGCCGGTACAATGAGCAGTTCTTC
NA	TRBV7-8	TRBJ2-7	TRBD2	CASSSYSGGSPHEQYF	TGTGCCAGCAGCTCTTACAGTGGCGGGAGTCCCCACGAGCAGTACTTC
NA	TRBV7-3	TRBJ2-3	NA	CASSSPSVATQYF	TGTGCCAGCAGCTCCCCGTCAGTCGCCACGCAGTATTTT
NA	TRBV9	TRBJ2-5	NA	CASSVVDGYRETQYF	TGTGCCAGCAGCGTAGTGGACGGTTATCGGGAGACCCAGTACTTC
NA	TRBV9	TRBJ2-7	TRBD2	CASAQAGAPYEQYF	TGTGCCAGCGCCCAGGCGGGAGCCCCCTACGAGCAGTACTTC
NA	TRBV27	TRBJ1-2	TRBD1	CASSSLPGQTNYGYTF	TGTGCCAGCAGTTCATTACCGGGACAGACTAACTATGGCTACACCTTC
NA	TRBV27	TRBJ1-2	NA	CASSLWKNYGYTF	TGTGCCAGCAGTTTATGGAAGAACTATGGCTACACCTTC
NA	TRBV27	TRBJ2-1	TRBD2	CASSISGITYNEQFF	TGTGCCAGCAGCATTAGCGGGATCACGTACAATGAGCAGTTCTTC
NA	TRBV2	TRBJ2-7	TRBD2	CASITSGAYEQYF	TGTGCCAGCATAACCAGCGGGGCCTACGAGCAGTACTTC
NA	TRBV6-5	TRBJ1-4	TRBD1	CASSPTTGGSRKLFF	TGTGCCAGCAGTCCCACGACAGGGGGTTCTAGAAAACTGTTTTTT
NA	TRBV28	TRBJ2-7	NA	CASTNGGRSYEQYF	TGTGCCAGCACCAACGGGGGCAGATCCTACGAGCAGTACTTC
NA	TRBV6-1	TRBJ1-5	NA	CASSVSGQISNQPQHF	TGTGCCAGCAGTGTGTCAGGACAGATTAGCAATCAGCCCCAGCATTTT
NA	TRBV2	TRBJ2-1	NA	CASQGNNEQFF	TGTGCCAGCCAAGGGAACAATGAGCAGTTCTTC
NA	TRBV18	TRBJ2-1	TRBD1	CASSPRTGTGDYNEQFF	TGTGCCAGCTCACCTCGGACCGGGACAGGGGACTACAATGAGCAGTTCTTC
NA	TRBV7-9	TRBJ2-1	NA	CASSAASGEFRNEQFF	TGTGCCAGCAGCGCAGCTTCGGGAGAGTTCAGGAATGAGCAGTTCTTC
NA	TRBV11-2	TRBJ2-7	NA	CASSLSAEQYF	TGTGCCAGCAGCCTTAGCGCCGAGCAGTACTTC
NA	TRBV19	TRBJ2-5	TRBD1	CASSLTPGGLETQYF	TGTGCCAGTAGTCTCACTCCAGGGGGCCTGGAGACCCAGTACTTC
NA	TRBV2	TRBJ2-5	NA	CASLRVGSNWQETQYF	TGTGCCAGCCTAAGAGTAGGGAGCAATTGGCAAGAGACCCAGTACTTC
NA	TRBV4-3	TRBJ2-7	NA	CASSQDPYVGEGYEQYF	TGCGCCAGCAGCCAAGACCCCTATGTAGGAGAAGGTTACGAGCAGTACTTC
NA	TRBV5-1	TRBJ2-7	NA	CASSRTGSSYEQYF	TGCGCCAGCAGCAGGACGGGGAGCTCCTACGAGCAGTACTTC
NA	TRBV9	TRBJ2-5	NA	CASRYHHLRNGAQYF	TGTGCCAGCAGATATCACCATTTACGCAATGGGGCCCAGTACTTC
NA	TRBV7-9	TRBJ1-1	NA	CASFGTAGANTEAFF	TGTGCCAGTTTCGGGACGGCTGGCGCGAACACTGAAGCTTTCTTT
once	TRBV5-1	TRBJ2-1	NA	CASSLTEYNEQFF	TGCGCCAGCAGCTTGACAGAATACAATGAGCAGTTCTTC
NA	TRBV5-5	TRBJ1-1	NA	CASSPPGRTEAFF	TGTGCCAGCAGCCCCCCTGGCCGGACTGAAGCTTTCTTT
NA	TRBV9	TRBJ2-1	NA	CASSVGGRGYNEQFF	TGTGCCAGCAGCGTAGGAGGGAGAGGCTACAATGAGCAGTTCTTC
NA	TRBV7-2	TRBJ1-5	TRBD1	CASSSRTGGDQPQHF	TGTGCCAGCAGCTCCAGGACAGGGGGGGATCAGCCCCAGCATTTT